The present entry profiles one TCR beta chain with its context. Its antigen is as yet unknown. The assay was immunoSEQ multiplex PCR, and TCRdb's table has in-frame clones only and misses some. The sample yields a few hundred thousand clones, 70% seen once. This specimen comes from a study of cytotoxic CD8 clonotypes in ibrutinib-treated CLL. Study-level results: Public clonotypes occurred uncommonly; on treatment, they contracted or remained stable.

The receptor was derived from a human donor with chronic lymphocytic leukemia. Source: PBMCs, taken after 24 months of ibrutinib treatment.

The CDR3 here is CASSSGTSRDTQYF. DNA for the CDR3: TGTGCCAGCAGCTCCGGGACTAGCCGAGATACGCAGTATTTT. This chain joins TRBV7-3 and TRBJ2-3; 9 bases match TRBD2. V lost 4 bases, J lost 5 bases, and 4 bases stayed unmatched. Germline V gene data show CDR1 as SGHTA and CDR2 as FQGTGA. This CDR3 spans 14 amino acids.